This entry features one T cell receptor (beta chain) sequence. Antigen: not known. The data were obtained in a study of T cell responses to AZD1222 COVID-19 vaccine. Overall study findings and caveats: As reported, nearly half of all spike-specific TCRs target variant regions that are unmutated. Donors were chiefly white British, with a greater number of females, and clonal diversity was perhaps underestimated.

This CDR3 has 16 amino acids. Germline CDR1 MDHEN, CDR2 SYDVKM. V gave up 5 bases and J gave up 0 bases, with 14 bases separating them. Here immunoSEQ multiplex PCR was the method, and the copy in TCRdb shows in-frame clones only, minus some. The data show some 170,000 clones, 92% seen once. The V and J genes are TRBV28 and TRBJ1-3; maybe TRBD1 (6 bases). The sequencing here drew on peripheral blood, taken on day 0 of MenACWY control vaccination. The clonotype originates from an adult in good health. The CDR3 DNA sequence: TGTGCCAGCAGTGCTTACTCAGGGGTCTCTGGAAACACCATATATTTT. Translating gives CASSAYSGVSGNTIYF.